The clone carrying this T cell receptor beta chain was seen a handful of times. What it binds is unknown. Trimming left V 2 bases short and J 6 bases short, with 17 bases between. Germline-derived CDR1 and CDR2 are SGHAT and FQNNGV. The CDR3 spans 15 residues. The data were taken from a study of T cell repertoires in cytomegalovirus infection. Study-level information: Both recently identified HLA-C-restricted and well-studied HLA-B-restricted CMV epitopes were used in the study. Based on public TCR beta signatures, there were indications of CMV infection and of a matching HLA type. Whole-study results and caveats: CMV-specific TCR beta clonotypes restricted by HLA-C were the ones dominating the ex vivo response. Summed frequency of public TCR beta families distinguished CMV carriers with the relevant HLA.

TCRdb re-derived calls from the reads in MiXCR, one entry per CDR3 protein. This table holds around 78,000 distinct CDR3 sequences, roughly 39% found once. The chain combines TRBV11-2 with TRBJ2-7; possibly TRBD2 for D (6 bases). This material consisted of CD8+ T cells from cultured PBMCs, taken from culture after CMV antigen stimulation. The source of this sequence is a human donor in good health (CMV status not recorded). Some clones in this sample may be carry-over from other donors' samples. The CDR3 sequence is CASSLSTGVMVEQYF. The CDR3 nucleotides are TGTGCCAGCAGCTTATCCACGGGGGTCATGGTCGAGCAGTACTTC.